The present entry profiles one T cell receptor (beta chain) with its context. The record originates from a study of blood T cell repertoires in COVID-19. Study-wide context: The analysed material was cDNA or gDNA that came from T cells, B-cell-depleted T cells, or PBMCs.

With 2 bases removed from V and 4 bases from J, the gap between germline ends came to 8 bases. The length of the CDR3 is 14 residues. Germline V gives CDR1 MGHDK, CDR2 SYGVNS. As processed by the authors: Reference gene primers were amplified, and this amplification served to estimate nucleated cell counts. The method was immunoSEQ multiplex PCR; TCRdb's version includes in-frame clones alone and lacks a portion of them. V and J calls and clone size follow that table, whereas D and trimming were derived from the DNA. In the table there are fewer than 75,000 clones, approximately 89% of which are singletons.

This receptor was taken from an older man with acute or convalescent COVID-19. The chain combines TRBV25-1 with TRBJ1-4, with unresolved D. The material sequenced was peripheral blood. The CDR3 DNA reads TGTGCCAGCAGTGAAACAGCATTTAATGAAAAACTGTTTTTT. Translating it yields CASSETAFNEKLFF.